These 5 T cell receptor beta chains share one sample of origin, sequenced in a study of blood T cell repertoires in COVID-19. The protocol was immunoSEQ multiplex PCR, while the TCRdb copy is restricted to in-frame clones and leaves out a portion. The profile shows approximately 150,000 clones, more than 75% of them singletons. The source material was peripheral blood. These receptor sequences come from a human donor in a cohort sampled during active COVID-19.

The chain couples TRBV7-9 to TRBJ1-1; D is perhaps TRBD1 (6 bases). Germline CDR1 reads SEHNR; CDR2 reads FQNEAQ (reference sequence). This CDR3 region has 13 residues. V was cut by 3 bases and J by 5 bases, with 10 bases left in between. For the CDR3, the DNA is TGTGCCAGCAGCTTCTGGACAGATACTGAAGCTTTCTTT. Encoded protein: CASSFWTDTEAFF.

This chain links TRBV5-1 with TRBJ2-5, with D perhaps TRBD1 (6 bases). CDR1 and CDR2 (germline): SGHRS, YFSETQ. This CDR3 region has 15 residues. Trimming took 0 bases from V and 4 from J, leaving 13 bases between them. For the CDR3, the DNA is TGCGCCAGCAGCTTGGCCGTCGGCAGGGGAGAGACCCAGTACTTC. Translated: CASSLAVGRGETQYF.

The chain uses TRBV5-1 and TRBJ1-3, with 11 bases matching TRBD1. CDR1 SGHRS and CDR2 YFSETQ come from the germline V gene. The CDR3 contains 15 residues. With 0 bases clipped from V and 7 bases from J, the junction kept 3 bases outside the gene matches. The CDR3 sequence is CASSLAGQGDNTIYF. CDR3 nucleotides: TGCGCCAGCAGCTTGGCGGGACAGGGGGACAACACCATATATTTT. The entire variable domain, with the rest obtained from reference TRBV5-1 and TRBJ1-3, is as follows: KAGVTQTPRYLIKTRGQQVTLSCSPISGHRSVSWYQQTPGQGLQFLFEYFSETQRNKGNFPGRFSGRQFSNSRSEMNVSTLELGDSALYLCASSLAGQGDNTIYFGEGSWLTVV.

The J gene is TRBJ1-2, the V gene TRBV5-1, with D possibly TRBD1 on 6 matching bases. This CDR3 comprises 14 residues. CDR1 and CDR2 from the germline V gene are SGHRS and YFSETQ. Trimming cost V 0 bases and J 4 bases, with 10 bases left between them. The CDR3 sequence is CASSLEGGGYGYTF. DNA of the CDR3: TGCGCCAGCAGCTTGGAAGGGGGTGGCTATGGCTACACCTTC.

In its sample, this clone was seen a few times. The chain recombines TRBV10-1 with TRBJ2-1; weak D call: TRBD1 (6 bases). The CDR3 runs 15 residues. Germline lookup yields CDR1 WNHNN and CDR2 SYGVQD (reference sequence). With 0 bases removed from V and 3 bases from J, the gap between germline ends came to 9 bases. Written as DNA, the CDR3 is TGCGCCAGCAGTGAGTCGACAGGCGACTACAATGAGCAGTTCTTC. Protein: CASSESTGDYNEQFF.